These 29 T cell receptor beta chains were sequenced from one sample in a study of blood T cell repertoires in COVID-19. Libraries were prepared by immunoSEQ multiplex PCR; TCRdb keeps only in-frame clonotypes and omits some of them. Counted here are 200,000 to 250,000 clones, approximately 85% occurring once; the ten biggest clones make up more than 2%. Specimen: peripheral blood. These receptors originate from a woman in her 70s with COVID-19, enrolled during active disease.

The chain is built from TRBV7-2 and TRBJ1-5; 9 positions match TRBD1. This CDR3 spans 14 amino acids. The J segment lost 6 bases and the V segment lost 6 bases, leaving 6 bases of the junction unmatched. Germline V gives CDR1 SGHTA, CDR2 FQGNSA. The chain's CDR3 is CASSPGTGIQPQHF. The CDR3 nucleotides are TGTGCCAGCAGTCCCGGGACAGGGATTCAGCCCCAGCATTTT.

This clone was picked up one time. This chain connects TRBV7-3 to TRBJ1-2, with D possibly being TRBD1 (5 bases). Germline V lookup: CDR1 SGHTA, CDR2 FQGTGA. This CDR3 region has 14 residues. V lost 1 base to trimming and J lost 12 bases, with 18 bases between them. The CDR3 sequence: CASSLSGGTVLNTF. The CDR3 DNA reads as TGTGCCAGCAGCTTAAGCGGGGGAACAGTACTTAACACCTTC.

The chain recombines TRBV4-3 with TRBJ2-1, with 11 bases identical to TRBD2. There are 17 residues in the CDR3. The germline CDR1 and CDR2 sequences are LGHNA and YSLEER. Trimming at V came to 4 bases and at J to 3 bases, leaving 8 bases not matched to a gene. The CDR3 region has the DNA TGCGCCAGCAGCCGCGATCTAGGGACTAGCGGCTACAATGAGCAGTTCTTC. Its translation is CASSRDLGTSGYNEQFF.

As DNA, the CDR3 is TGTGCCAGCAGCCCGCGAGACAGGATAACTAATGAAAAACTGTTTTTT. It codes for CASSPRDRITNEKLFF. This chain joins TRBV7-9 and TRBJ1-4; possibly TRBD1 for D (6 bases). The germline V and J ends were trimmed by 5 bases and 1 base, with 14 bases remaining between them. The CDR3 extends over 16 amino acids. CDR1 and CDR2 (germline): SEHNR, FQNEAQ (reference sequence). Based on the CDR3 plus reference TRBV7-9 and TRBJ1-4, the full variable domain is DTGVSQNPRHKITKRGQNVTFRCDPISEHNRLYWYRQTLGQGPEFLTYFQNEAQLEKSRLLSDRFSAERPKGSFSTLEIQRTEQGDSAMYLCASSPRDRITNEKLFFGSGTQLSVL.

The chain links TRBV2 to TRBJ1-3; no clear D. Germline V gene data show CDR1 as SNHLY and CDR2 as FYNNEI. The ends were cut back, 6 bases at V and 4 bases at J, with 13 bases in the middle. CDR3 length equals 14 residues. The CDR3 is CASSRETGGNTIYF. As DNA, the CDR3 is TGTGCCAGCAGCCGCGAGACGGGGGGAAACACCATATATTTT.

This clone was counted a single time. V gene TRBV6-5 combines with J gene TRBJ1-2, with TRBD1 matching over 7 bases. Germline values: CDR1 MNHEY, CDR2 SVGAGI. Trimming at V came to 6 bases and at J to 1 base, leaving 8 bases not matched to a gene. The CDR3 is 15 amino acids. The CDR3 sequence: CASSYGTDHNYGYTF. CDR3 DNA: TGTGCCAGCAGCTACGGGACAGACCATAACTATGGCTACACCTTC.

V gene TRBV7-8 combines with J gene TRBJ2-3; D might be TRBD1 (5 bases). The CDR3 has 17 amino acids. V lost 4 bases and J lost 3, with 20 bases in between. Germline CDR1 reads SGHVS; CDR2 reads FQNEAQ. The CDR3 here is CASSSWTGQGTTDTQYF. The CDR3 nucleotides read TGTGCCAGCAGCTCCTGGACCGGGCAGGGCACAACAGATACGCAGTATTTT.

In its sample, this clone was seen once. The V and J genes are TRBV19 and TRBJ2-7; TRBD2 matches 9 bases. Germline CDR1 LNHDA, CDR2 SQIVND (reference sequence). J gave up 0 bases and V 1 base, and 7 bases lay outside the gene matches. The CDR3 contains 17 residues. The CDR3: CASSIGAGLAISYEQYF. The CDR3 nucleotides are TGTGCCAGTAGTATAGGGGCGGGACTAGCCATCTCCTACGAGCAGTACTTC.

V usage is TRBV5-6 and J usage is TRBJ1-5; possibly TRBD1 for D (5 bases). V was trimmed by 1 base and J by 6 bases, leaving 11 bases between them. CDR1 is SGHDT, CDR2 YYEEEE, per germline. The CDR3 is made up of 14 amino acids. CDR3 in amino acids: CASSLFRAPQPQHF. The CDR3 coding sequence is TGTGCCAGCAGCTTGTTCAGGGCTCCTCAGCCCCAGCATTTT. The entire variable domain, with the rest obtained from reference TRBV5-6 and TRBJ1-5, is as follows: DAGVTQSPTHLIKTRGQQVTLRCSPKSGHDTVSWYQQALGQGPQFIFQYYEEEERQRGNFPDRFSGHQFPNYSSELNVNALLLGDSALYLCASSLFRAPQPQHFGDGTRLSIL.

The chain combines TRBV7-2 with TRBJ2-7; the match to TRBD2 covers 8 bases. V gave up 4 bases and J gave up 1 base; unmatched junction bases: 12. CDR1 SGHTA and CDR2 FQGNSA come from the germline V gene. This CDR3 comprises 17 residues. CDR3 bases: TGTGCCAGCAGCTCTCGGGGGGGCGGGAGGAGGTCCTACGAGCAGTACTTC. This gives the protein CASSSRGGGRRSYEQYF.

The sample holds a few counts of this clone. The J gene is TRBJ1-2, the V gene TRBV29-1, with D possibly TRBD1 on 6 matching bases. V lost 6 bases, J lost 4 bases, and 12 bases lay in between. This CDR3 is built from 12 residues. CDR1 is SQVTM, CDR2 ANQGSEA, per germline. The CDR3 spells CSVNQGLYGYTF. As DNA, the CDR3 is TGCAGCGTCAACCAGGGGCTCTATGGCTACACCTTC.

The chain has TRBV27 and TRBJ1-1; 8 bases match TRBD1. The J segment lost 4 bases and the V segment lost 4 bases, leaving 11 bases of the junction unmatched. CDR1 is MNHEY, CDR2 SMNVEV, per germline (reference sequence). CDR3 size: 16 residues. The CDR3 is CASSSGPTGGGTEAFF. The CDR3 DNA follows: TGTGCCAGCAGTTCCGGACCTACAGGGGGGGGCACTGAAGCTTTCTTT.

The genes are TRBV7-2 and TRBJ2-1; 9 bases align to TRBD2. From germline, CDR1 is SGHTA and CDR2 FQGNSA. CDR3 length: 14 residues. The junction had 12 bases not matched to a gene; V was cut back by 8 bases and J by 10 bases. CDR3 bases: TGTGCCAGCTCGGGTGGCGGGAGGGAGCGGGAGCAGTTCTTC. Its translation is CASSGGGREREQFF. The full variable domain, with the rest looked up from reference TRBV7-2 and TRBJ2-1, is GAGVSQSPSNKVTEKGKDVELRCDPISGHTALYWYRQSLGQGLEFLIYFQGNSAPDKSGLPSDRFSAERTGGSVSTLTIQRTQQEDSAVYLCASSGGGREREQFFGPGTRLTVL.

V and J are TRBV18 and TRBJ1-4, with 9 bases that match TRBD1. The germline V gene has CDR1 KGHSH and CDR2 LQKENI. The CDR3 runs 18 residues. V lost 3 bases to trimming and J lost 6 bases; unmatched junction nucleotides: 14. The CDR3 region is CASSPAGQGGLGDEKLFF. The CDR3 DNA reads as TGTGCCAGCTCACCGGCGGGACAGGGAGGATTAGGCGATGAAAAACTGTTTTTT.

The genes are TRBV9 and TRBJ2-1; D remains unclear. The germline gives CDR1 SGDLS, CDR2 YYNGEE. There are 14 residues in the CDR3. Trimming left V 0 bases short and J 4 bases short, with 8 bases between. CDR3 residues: CASSVDNTYNEQFF. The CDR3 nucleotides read TGTGCCAGCAGCGTAGACAATACATACAATGAGCAGTTCTTC.

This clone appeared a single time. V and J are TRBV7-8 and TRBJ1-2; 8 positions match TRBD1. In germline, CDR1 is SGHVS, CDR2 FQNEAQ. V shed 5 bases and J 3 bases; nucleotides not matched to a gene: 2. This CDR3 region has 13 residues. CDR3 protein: CASSPDRDYGYTF. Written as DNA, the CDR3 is TGTGCCAGCAGCCCGGACAGGGACTATGGCTACACCTTC.

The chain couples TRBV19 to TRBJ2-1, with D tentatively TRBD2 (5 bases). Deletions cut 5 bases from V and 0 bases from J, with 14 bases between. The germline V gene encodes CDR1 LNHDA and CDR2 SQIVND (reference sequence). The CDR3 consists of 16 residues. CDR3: CASSVRAESSYNEQFF. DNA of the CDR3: TGTGCCAGTAGTGTCCGAGCGGAGAGCTCCTACAATGAGCAGTTCTTC.

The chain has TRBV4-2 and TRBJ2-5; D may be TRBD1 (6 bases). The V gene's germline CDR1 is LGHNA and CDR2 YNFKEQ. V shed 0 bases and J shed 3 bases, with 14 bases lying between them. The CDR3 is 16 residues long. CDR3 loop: CASSQDGGEGEETQYF. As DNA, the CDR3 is TGTGCCAGCAGCCAAGATGGGGGCGAGGGGGAAGAGACCCAGTACTTC.

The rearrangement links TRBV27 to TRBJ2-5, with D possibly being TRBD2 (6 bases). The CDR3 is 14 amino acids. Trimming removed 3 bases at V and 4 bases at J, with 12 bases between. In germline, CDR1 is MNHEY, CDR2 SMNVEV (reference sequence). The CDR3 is CASSLWVGGETQYF. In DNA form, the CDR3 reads TGTGCCAGCAGTTTGTGGGTGGGAGGAGAGACCCAGTACTTC.

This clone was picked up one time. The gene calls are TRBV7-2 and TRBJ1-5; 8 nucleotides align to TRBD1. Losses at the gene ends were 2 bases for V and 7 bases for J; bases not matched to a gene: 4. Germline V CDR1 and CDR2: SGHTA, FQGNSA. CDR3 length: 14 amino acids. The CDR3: CASSLQGAQQPQHF. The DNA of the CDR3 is TGTGCCAGCAGCTTACAGGGGGCTCAACAGCCCCAGCATTTT.

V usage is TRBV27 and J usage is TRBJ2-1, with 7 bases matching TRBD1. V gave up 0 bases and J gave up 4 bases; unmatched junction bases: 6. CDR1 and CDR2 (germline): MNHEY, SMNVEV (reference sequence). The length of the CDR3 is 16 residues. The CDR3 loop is CASSLSPPGQYNEQFF. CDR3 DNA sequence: TGTGCCAGCAGTTTATCCCCTCCGGGACAGTACAATGAGCAGTTCTTC.

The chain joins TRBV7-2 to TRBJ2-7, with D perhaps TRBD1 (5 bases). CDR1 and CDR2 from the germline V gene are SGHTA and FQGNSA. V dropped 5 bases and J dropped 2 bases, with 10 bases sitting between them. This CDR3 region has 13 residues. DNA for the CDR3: TGTGCCAGCAGCATGGGGCAGGCCTACGAGCAGTACTTC. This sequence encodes CASSMGQAYEQYF.

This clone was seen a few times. CDR3 sequence reads: CASSTGSNYGYTF. DNA for the CDR3: TGTGCCAGCAGTACAGGGTCGAACTATGGCTACACCTTC. This chain joins TRBV12-3 or TRBV12-4 and TRBJ1-2, with D perhaps TRBD1 (6 bases). The CDR3 extends over 13 amino acids. The V gene lost 5 bases and the J gene lost 2 bases, with 9 bases spanning the gap.

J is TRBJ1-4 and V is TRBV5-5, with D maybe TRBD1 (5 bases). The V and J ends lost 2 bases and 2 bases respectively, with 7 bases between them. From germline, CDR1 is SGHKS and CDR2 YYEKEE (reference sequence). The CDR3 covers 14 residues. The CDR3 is CASSFGGTNEKLFF. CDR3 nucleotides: TGTGCCAGCAGCTTTGGGGGGACTAATGAAAAACTGTTTTTT.

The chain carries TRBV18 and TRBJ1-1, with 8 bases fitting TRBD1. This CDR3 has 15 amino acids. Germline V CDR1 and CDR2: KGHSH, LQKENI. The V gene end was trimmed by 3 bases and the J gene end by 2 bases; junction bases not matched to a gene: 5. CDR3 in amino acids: CASSPSGTGNTEAFF. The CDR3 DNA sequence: TGTGCCAGCTCACCTTCCGGGACAGGCAACACTGAAGCTTTCTTT.

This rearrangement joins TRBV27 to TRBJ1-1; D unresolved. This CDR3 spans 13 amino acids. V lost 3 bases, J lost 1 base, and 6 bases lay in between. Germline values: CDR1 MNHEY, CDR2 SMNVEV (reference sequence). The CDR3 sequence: CASSLMRNTEAFF. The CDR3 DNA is TGTGCCAGCAGTTTGATGAGGAACACTGAAGCTTTCTTT.

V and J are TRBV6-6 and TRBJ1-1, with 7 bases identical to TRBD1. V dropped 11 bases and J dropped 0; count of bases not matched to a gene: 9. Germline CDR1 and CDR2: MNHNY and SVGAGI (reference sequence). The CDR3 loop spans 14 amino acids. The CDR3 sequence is CAGGGQSMNTEAFF. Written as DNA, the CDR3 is TGTGCCGGAGGGGGACAGTCTATGAACACTGAAGCTTTCTTT.

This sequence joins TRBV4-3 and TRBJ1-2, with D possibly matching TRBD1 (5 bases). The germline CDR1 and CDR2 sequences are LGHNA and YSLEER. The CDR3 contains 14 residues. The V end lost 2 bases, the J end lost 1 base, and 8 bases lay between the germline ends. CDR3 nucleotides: TGCGCCAGCAGCCAAAGGGACTATAACTATGGCTACACCTTC. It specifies CASSQRDYNYGYTF.

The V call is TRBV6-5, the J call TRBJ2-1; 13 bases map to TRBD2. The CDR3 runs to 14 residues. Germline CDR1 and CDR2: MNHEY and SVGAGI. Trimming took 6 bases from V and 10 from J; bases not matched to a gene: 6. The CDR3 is CASRTSGGASEQFF. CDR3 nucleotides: TGTGCCAGCAGAACTAGCGGGGGGGCCAGCGAGCAGTTCTTC.